A selection of T cell receptor beta chains follows, all from one sample in a study of resident and recirculating memory T cells in vitiligo. Using immunoSEQ multiplex PCR, the repertoire was profiled, and TCRdb retains in-frame clones only, with some absent. The sample contains roughly 40,000 clones, nearly 95% of which appear only once. The material sequenced was blood. The receptors were sampled from a male donor with vitiligo. CDR3s leave out the opening cysteine and the closing phenylalanine or tryptophan.

V	J	CDR3
TRBV9	TRBJ2-1	ASSVASTDQTYNEQF
TRBV6-1	TRBJ1-3	ASSETTGTGGNTIY
TRBV7-9	TRBJ2-3	ASSSRKDRGFYTQY
TRBV19	TRBJ2-3	ASSTLDTQY
TRBV28	TRBJ1-6	ASTQTGSSYNSPLH
TRBV13	TRBJ2-2	ASSAFGERGPGELF
TRBV20-1	TRBJ2-5	SARGEETQY
TRBV7-2	TRBJ1-1	ASSLTWRDTEAF
TRBV5-1	TRBJ2-1	ASSSGQGASLGQF
TRBV6-5	TRBJ2-7	ASRIEYEQY
TRBV18	TRBJ2-6	ASSPPLAGVYSGANVLT
TRBV27	TRBJ2-3	ASSPLADTQY
TRBV6-5	TRBJ1-1	ASSYSRGTEAF
TRBV11-2	TRBJ2-7	ASSLQGFSYEQY
TRBV6-5	TRBJ2-7	ASSYSILGTAYEQY
TRBV6-6	TRBJ1-2	ASTPTQAGYT
TRBV27	TRBJ1-6	ASSGHIGGVNSPLH
TRBV5-1	TRBJ2-3	ASSLAGSGDPTDTQY
TRBV7-3	TRBJ2-1	ASATASGNYNEQF
TRBV7-2	TRBJ2-3	ASSRGPGVGDTQY
TRBV7-8	TRBJ1-3	ASSLTGPGNTIY
TRBV5-8	TRBJ1-3	ASPIRGGRRSGNTIY
TRBV5-4	TRBJ2-1	ASSGLAAEQF
TRBV27	TRBJ1-6	ASSLLPPLDRDNSPLH
TRBV6-1	TRBJ2-1	ASSVGLAGREQF
TRBV6-1	TRBJ2-3	ASSEIWGGTDTQY
TRBV7-3	TRBJ2-1	ASSPQGGGYEQF
TRBV19	TRBJ2-7	ASSGPGTGNSYEQY
TRBV9	TRBJ1-2	ASSEGAGNYGYT
TRBV14	TRBJ2-5	ASSPSSGVGETQY
TRBV29-1	TRBJ1-1	SVPEIGVGTEAF
TRBV5-1	TRBJ2-7	ASSLIRDEQY
TRBV5-1	TRBJ2-5	ASSLGQRAIPETQY
TRBV5-4	TRBJ2-5	ASSRTSGGSRKTQY
TRBV2	TRBJ1-2	ASSANRDGYT
TRBV7-2	TRBJ2-3	ASSLGLPDTQY
TRBV18	TRBJ1-5	ARPEGRVVYNFNQPQH
TRBV21-1	TRBJ2-5	ASSKAGQGETQY
TRBV4-1	TRBJ2-5	ASSLLPGGSEAETQY
TRBV7-2	TRBJ2-3	ASSLGRDRTVDTQY
TRBV12-1	TRBJ2-3	ASSLSGGGTDTQY
TRBV29-1	TRBJ1-2	SVAGQENYGYT
TRBV7-2	TRBJ1-5	ASSPAGAGINQPQH
TRBV9	TRBJ2-1	ASSVGGASYNEQF
TRBV7-3	TRBJ2-1	ASSHPEREQF